This T cell receptor (beta chain) was captured by sequencing in a study of blood T cells in healthy people across ages (dated by TCRdb to the mid-2010s). For the wider study: Template switching captured roughly one uniquely barcoded TCR beta cDNA molecule per two T cells in model experiments. To track age-related changes in TCR beta repertoire diversity, the study relied on deep sequencing normalized with unique cDNA molecular identifiers. Donors were grouped into four age groups: young (average approximately 15 years), middle-aged (roughly 38), aged (roughly 67) and long-lived (over 80). To avoid experimental bias, donors of different ages were randomly spread across the sequencing lanes. The study analyzed two additional independent replicas of 1 million unique cDNA reads from the same blood draw for two donors, one aged 18 to 30 and one aged 80 or older.

Systemically healthy Caucasian individuals from Russia, around 39 in total and aged about 6 to 95 years, were included as donors. Each donor gave 8 to 10 milliliters of peripheral blood, drawn into EDTA-treated Vacutainer tubes. Ficoll-Paque density-gradient centrifugation was used to isolate PBMCs, with at least 6 million per sample. Total RNA, at least 6 micrograms per sample, was extracted from PBMCs with Trizol reagent. The percentages of naive CD45RAhigh/CD27high T cells were determined by flow cytometry on a PBMC aliquot from every donor. The investigation overall reported the following: Total diversity estimates from one million sequenced T cells were considered lower bounds and underestimates. Because the CMV infection status of the donors was unknown, age-related changes in expanded clonotypes may potentially have been confounded. Observed TCR beta diversity per million T cells fell roughly linearly with age, and a significant reduction was already apparent by age about 36. Since profiling was done on bulk unsorted PBMCs, naive and antigen-experienced compartments could not be conclusively compared. There was a strong correlation between observed TCR beta diversity and the percentage of naive T cells measured by flow cytometry. Compared with the aged group, the long-lived group had more naive CD4+ T cells, fewer expanded clones and increased TCR diversity, suggesting age selection.

Libraries were built with 5' RACE. Sequencing relied on an Illumina HiSeq 2500. A second about 6 to 11 cycle PCR used a sample-barcoded 5' primer and a J-beta primer mix. A unique molecular identifier was introduced onto each TCR beta cDNA molecule by a template-switch 5' adaptor carrying 12 random nucleotides. At least 3 million CDR3-containing paired-end reads were obtained from each sample. First-strand cDNA was synthesized from all RNA with the Mint cDNA synthesis kit, primed by a TRBC-specific oligonucleotide. Following uracil-DNA glycosylase treatment, a first 18-cycle PCR with universal primers M1SS and BC2_uni_R was performed on all cDNA. The study's own analysis went as follows. For normalization, 1 million high-quality reads were randomly selected from each sample, with every read carrying a distinct molecular identifier. Instead of being binned into consensus sequences, reads with shared molecular identifiers were discarded. MiTCR, set to a Q25 quality threshold and the strictest error-elimination algorithm, was used for CDR3 identification, clonotype clustering and error correction. Lower-bound total TCR beta diversity was estimated with a nonparametric unseen species model using Euler transformation. TCRdb trimmed public reads at Q25 via fastp, called clones via MiXCR and kept in-frame beta chains. Rows with a matching CDR3 protein are joined into one entry that keeps the most common DNA and genes. The V and J calls, along with clone size, are taken from TCRdb and not from the paper's own processing. This sample gives 700,000 or so distinct CDR3 sequences in total; 20% to 25% of them show up just once. About 20% of the sample goes to the ten largest clones.

Comment on this clonotype: The target of this receptor is not known. No much larger clone is present one base from it, and per-base qualities are unavailable.

This receptor was obtained from a man between 65 and 80 years old in good health. Source material: blood.

The base sequence is TGTGCCAGCTCACCAGTAGGGCGGCGCGGGATCACCGGGGAGCTGTTTTTT. It translates to CASSPVGRRGITGELFF. Recombination joined TRBV18 with TRBJ2-2, and TRBD2 may be the D gene, going by 6 matching bases. The CDR3 spans 17 residues, from the cysteine through the phenylalanine. Solely the CDR3 DNA is kept, with 51 bases framed from the first base. The germline V gene sets CDR1 to KGHSH and CDR2 to LQKENI. V was cut back by 2 bases and J by 4 bases, leaving a gap of 17 bases between them.